This T cell receptor (beta chain) was documented in a study of cytomegalovirus exposure and HLA in healthy donors. The CDR3 covers 16 residues. CDR1 LNHDA and CDR2 SQIVND come from the germline V gene (reference sequence). V was cut by 5 bases and J by 2 bases, with 18 bases left in between. General study results and limits: Later analysis placed DRB1 highest and HLA-C lowest in TCR association rates, which differed by HLA locus. Indistinguishable V segments, including TRBV6-2 and TRBV6-3, were excluded. Donor immune exposure was known only as CMV serostatus. Productive status was seen about 90% or about 30% of the time for most TCR beta V segments in an earlier analysis.

Amplification used 60 Vbeta primers and 13 Jbeta primers. Profiling relied on immunoSEQ multiplex PCR, and the TCRdb table lists in-frame clones only, not all of them. The sample includes some 140,000 clones, 77% of them seen just once. This clone was seen a handful of times. Its antigen is currently unknown. The source material was PBMCs. This chain connects TRBV19 to TRBJ2-5; the D gene is possibly TRBD2 (6 bases). This clonotype was obtained from a man younger than 40 in good health and CMV-seronegative. This CDR3 reads CASSPGTSYSQETQYF. In nucleotides, the CDR3 is TGTGCCAGTAGTCCTGGGACTTCCTACTCTCAAGAGACCCAGTACTTC.